This T cell receptor beta chain stems from a study of T-cell reconstitution after alpha-beta-depleted transplantation in children. This clonotype has more than one count but fewer than ten. Its antigen remains unidentified. The CDR3 covers 14 residues. Germline V lookup: CDR1 WSHSY, CDR2 SAAADI. V lost 6 bases and J lost 1, with 10 bases in between. Regarding the study as a whole: Several hundred expanded graft clones reportedly gave rise to the alpha-beta T cells present about two months after transplant. T-cell counts and diversity at one year following transplant were attributed mainly to newly produced T cells.

A TCRbeta library incorporating unique molecular identifiers was prepared. TCRdb passed the PCR reads through MiXCR, listing each CDR3 protein once. The data contain fewer than 550,000 distinct CDR3 sequences, roughly 17% of them seen just once; the ten biggest clones take up 25% to 35%. J is TRBJ1-5 and V is TRBV10-2, with D perhaps matching TRBD1 (6 bases). The sequences come from PBMCs, mostly from graft donor cells, collected 360 days after TCRalphabeta/CD19-depleted stem cell transplant. This TCR derives from a boy less than two years old who had a stem cell transplant for Wiskott-Aldrich syndrome, so the T cells may come from the graft donor. The chain's CDR3 is CASSDRLSNQPQHF. CDR3 sequence (DNA): TGCGCCAGCAGCGACAGGTTAAGCAATCAGCCCCAGCATTTT.